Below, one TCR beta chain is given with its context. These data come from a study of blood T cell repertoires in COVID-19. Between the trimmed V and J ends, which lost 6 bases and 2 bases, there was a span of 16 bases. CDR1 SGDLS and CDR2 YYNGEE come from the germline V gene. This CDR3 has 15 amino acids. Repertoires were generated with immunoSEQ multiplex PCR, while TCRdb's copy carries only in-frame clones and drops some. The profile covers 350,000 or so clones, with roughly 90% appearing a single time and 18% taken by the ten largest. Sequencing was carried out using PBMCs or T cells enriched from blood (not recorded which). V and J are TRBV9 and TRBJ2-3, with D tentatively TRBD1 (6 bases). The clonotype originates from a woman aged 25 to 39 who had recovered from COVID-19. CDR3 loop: CASTQDSGYTDTQYF. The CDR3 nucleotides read TGTGCCAGCACCCAGGACAGCGGATACACAGATACGCAGTATTTT.